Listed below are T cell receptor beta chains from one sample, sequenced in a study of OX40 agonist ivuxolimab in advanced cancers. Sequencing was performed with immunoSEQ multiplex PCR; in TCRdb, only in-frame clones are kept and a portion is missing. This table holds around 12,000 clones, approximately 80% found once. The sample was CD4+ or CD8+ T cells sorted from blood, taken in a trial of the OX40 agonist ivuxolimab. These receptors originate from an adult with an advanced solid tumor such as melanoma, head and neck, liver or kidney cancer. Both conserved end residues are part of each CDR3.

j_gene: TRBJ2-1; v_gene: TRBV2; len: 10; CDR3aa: CASSLSEQFF
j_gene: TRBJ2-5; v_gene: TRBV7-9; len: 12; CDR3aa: CASSRGSETQYF
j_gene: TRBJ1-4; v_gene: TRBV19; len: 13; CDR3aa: CASSEGGLEKLFF
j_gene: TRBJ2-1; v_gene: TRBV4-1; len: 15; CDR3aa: CASSQGFGPHNEQFF
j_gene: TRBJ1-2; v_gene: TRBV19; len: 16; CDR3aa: CASSPSGGALNYGYTF
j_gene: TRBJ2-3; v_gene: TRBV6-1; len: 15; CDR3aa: CASSEQPEGADTQYF
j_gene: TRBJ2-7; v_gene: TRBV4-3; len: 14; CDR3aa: CASSQAGRGYEQYF
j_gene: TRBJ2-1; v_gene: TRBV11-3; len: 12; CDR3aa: CASSRQGNEQFF
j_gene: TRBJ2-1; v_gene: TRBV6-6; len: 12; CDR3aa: CSAASSYNEQFF
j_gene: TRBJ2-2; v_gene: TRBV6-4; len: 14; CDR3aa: CASSVGVNTGELFF
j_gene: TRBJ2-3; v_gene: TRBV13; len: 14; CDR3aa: CASSLNEGEVTQYF
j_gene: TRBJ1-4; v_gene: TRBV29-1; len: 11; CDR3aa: CSVEQPAGLFF
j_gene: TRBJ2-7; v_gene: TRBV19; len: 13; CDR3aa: CASSIVAGNEQYF
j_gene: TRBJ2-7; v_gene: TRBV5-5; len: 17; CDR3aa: CASSSLFTPRTRYEQYF
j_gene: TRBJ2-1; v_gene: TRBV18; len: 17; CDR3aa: CASSRPSISGVGNEQFF